The 21 T cell receptor beta chains listed next were all sequenced from one sample in a study of blood T cell repertoires in COVID-19. Generated by immunoSEQ multiplex PCR, the TCRdb table keeps only in-frame clones and is missing some. This table holds more than 95,000 clones, about 90% found once. The specimen sequenced was peripheral blood. These receptors were taken from a man between 65 and 85 years old who had recovered from COVID-19.

V and J are TRBV10-3 and TRBJ2-1, with TRBD1 identical over 12 bases. The CDR3 consists of 17 residues. With V trimmed by 2 bases and J by 8 bases, 10 bases remained unmatched. From germline, CDR1 is ENHRY and CDR2 SYGVKD. The CDR3 bases are TGTGCCATCAGTGAGGGGGATTGGGACAGGGGGCTTGATGAGCAGTTCTTC. Translated: CAISEGDWDRGLDEQFF.

This clone was detected a few times. CDR3 sequence (DNA): TGCGCCAGCAGCTTGGTTACGACGGCGGGCACCGGGGAGCTGTTTTTT. It encodes CASSLVTTAGTGELFF. This chain links TRBV5-1 with TRBJ2-2; D may be TRBD2 (5 bases). From germline, CDR1 is SGHRS and CDR2 YFSETQ. The length of the CDR3 is 16 residues. V was shortened by 0 bases and J by 4 bases, with 13 bases between the two germline ends.

The chain carries TRBV13 and TRBJ2-1; TRBD2 aligns across 13 bases. Per the germline V gene, CDR1 is PRHDT and CDR2 is FYEKMQ (reference sequence). After removal of 5 bases from V and 8 bases from J, the junction contained 6 bases not matched to a gene. The CDR3 is 15 amino acids. CDR3 loop: CASSIGLAGVYEQFF. CDR3 coding DNA: TGTGCCAGCAGCATCGGACTAGCGGGAGTCTATGAGCAGTTCTTC.

The CDR3 sequence is CASSQAGRALYF. The DNA of the CDR3 is TGTGCCAGCAGCCAAGCCGGGAGGGCTTTATACTTC. The genes are TRBV3-1 (or the pseudogene TRBV3-2) and TRBJ2-7; 8 nucleotides agree with TRBD2. The ends lost 1 base at V and 13 bases at J; junction bases unmatched: 6. CDR3 length equals 12 residues. Germline values: CDR1 LGHDT, CDR2 YNNKEL (reference sequence).

The chain employs TRBV9 and TRBJ2-3; 9 nucleotides agree with TRBD2. CDR1 and CDR2 (germline): SGDLS, YYNGEE. The CDR3 extends over 15 amino acids. The V gene end was trimmed by 4 bases and the J gene end by 2 bases; junction bases not matched to a gene: 5. CDR3 residues: CASSRLADLTDTQYF. CDR3 nucleotide sequence: TGTGCCAGCAGCAGACTAGCGGACCTCACAGATACGCAGTATTTT.

This chain connects TRBV27 to TRBJ2-7; D is possibly TRBD1 (5 bases). Germline V gene data show CDR1 as MNHEY and CDR2 as SMNVEV (reference sequence). This CDR3 is built from 14 residues. V gave up 9 bases and J gave up 1 base, with 16 bases separating them. The CDR3 sequence: CASQMTTDSYEQYF. The CDR3 DNA reads TGTGCCAGTCAGATGACGACAGATTCCTACGAGCAGTACTTC.

The chain has TRBV24-1 and TRBJ2-4; 7 bases match TRBD2. The CDR3 has 14 residues. Trimming took 4 bases from V and 7 from J; bases not matched to a gene: 6. Germline values: CDR1 KGHDR, CDR2 SFDVKD. The CDR3 here is CATSDPREGNIQYF. DNA for the CDR3: TGTGCCACCAGTGACCCGAGGGAGGGCAACATTCAGTACTTC.

V is TRBV11-3 and J is TRBJ2-2; D might be TRBD2 (5 bases). Per the germline V gene, CDR1 is SGHNT and CDR2 is YENEEA. Trimming stripped 4 bases from V and 7 bases from J, with 13 bases between. The CDR3 totals 14 residues. CDR3 region: CASSSSSGIGELFF. The CDR3 nucleotides are TGTGCCAGCAGCTCTTCCTCCGGGATCGGGGAGCTGTTTTTT. Using reference TRBV11-3 and TRBJ2-2 for the parts outside the CDR3, the full variable domain is EAGVVQSPRYKIIEKKQPVAFWCNPISGHNTLYWYLQNLGQGPELLIRYENEEAVDDSQLPKDRFSAERLKGVDSTLKIQPAELGDSAVYLCASSSSSGIGELFFGEGSRLTVL.

The DNA of the CDR3 is TGTGCCAGCAGTGACGACAGGGCCCCGAGCACTGAAGCTTTCTTT. Residues: CASSDDRAPSTEAFF. The V gene is TRBV6-1, the J gene TRBJ1-1, with 7 bases that match TRBD1. Germline V gene data show CDR1 as MNHNS and CDR2 as SASEGT. Germline trimming cut 3 bases from V and 4 bases from J; bases unmatched to any gene: 8. The CDR3 covers 15 residues.

The V and J genes are TRBV2 and TRBJ2-7, with 8 bases identical to TRBD1. The germline CDR1 and CDR2 sequences are SNHLY and FYNNEI. The ends lost 4 bases at V and 0 bases at J; junction bases unmatched: 5. CDR3 size: 15 residues. CDR3 in amino acids: CASSGGQDFSYEQYF. The CDR3 nucleotides read TGTGCCAGCAGTGGGGGACAGGATTTCTCCTACGAGCAGTACTTC.

A single count supports this clone. This chain connects TRBV6-5 to TRBJ1-2; unclear D gene. V shed 2 bases and J shed 0 bases, with 10 bases lying between them. This CDR3 is 15 amino acids long. Germline CDR1 reads MNHEY; CDR2 reads SVGAGI. The CDR3 DNA is TGTGCCAGCAGTTACGGGGAGGGAACTAACTATGGCTACACCTTC. Protein sequence: CASSYGEGTNYGYTF.

This chain uses TRBV24-1 with TRBJ2-1; TRBD1 agrees at 10 bases. Trimming removed 3 bases from V and 4 bases from J; junction bases left unmatched: 8. This CDR3 region has 17 residues. CDR1 KGHDR and CDR2 SFDVKD come from the germline V gene. CDR3 in amino acids: CATSDGRQGASYNEQFF. In nucleotides, the CDR3 is TGTGCCACCAGTGATGGAAGACAGGGGGCATCTTACAATGAGCAGTTCTTC.

This clone was seen more than once but under ten times. For the CDR3, the DNA is TGTGCCAGCAGTTTATGGGCCTACACTGAAGCTTTCTTT. Translating gives CASSLWAYTEAFF. V is TRBV27 and J is TRBJ1-1; D remains ambiguous. This CDR3 spans 13 amino acids. V shed 1 base and J shed 3 bases, with 6 bases lying between them. The germline V gene encodes CDR1 MNHEY and CDR2 SMNVEV (reference sequence).

The chain recombines TRBV10-3 with TRBJ2-5; a weak D match, TRBD1 (6 bases). Trimming took 4 bases from V and 6 from J, leaving 12 bases between them. CDR1 is ENHRY, CDR2 SYGVKD, per germline. This CDR3 is built from 13 residues. The CDR3 DNA follows: TGTGCCATCAGTGGGTCAGGGGCGAAGACCCAGTACTTC. As protein: CAISGSGAKTQYF.

This clone was seen only a few times. The chain carries TRBV7-9 and TRBJ2-7, with D perhaps TRBD2 (6 bases). Germline V gives CDR1 SEHNR, CDR2 FQNEAQ (reference sequence). The CDR3 extends over 14 amino acids. V lost 3 bases and J lost 6, with 15 bases in between. This CDR3 reads CASSLNGRTSEQYF. In nucleotides, the CDR3 is TGTGCCAGCAGCTTGAACGGGAGAACTTCCGAGCAGTACTTC.

This clone occurred once. Distinct nucleotide sequences in the sample also encode this CDR3. The chain is built from TRBV28 and TRBJ1-3; 8 positions agree with TRBD1. Trimming at V came to 6 bases and at J to 0 bases, leaving 4 bases not matched to a gene. This CDR3 is built from 15 residues. CDR1 MDHEN and CDR2 SYDVKM come from the germline V gene. CDR3 coding DNA: TGTGCCAGCAGCTCAACAGGGGGCTCTGGAAACACCATATATTTT. This encodes CASSSTGGSGNTIYF.

The J gene is TRBJ1-2, the V gene TRBV28; TRBD1 agrees at 7 bases. The CDR3 is 14 residues long. Germline V gene sequence: CDR1 MDHEN, CDR2 SYDVKM. The junction had 9 bases not matched to a gene; V was cut back by 7 bases and J by 4 bases. CDR3 sequence reads: CASTTQGLGYGYTF. CDR3 nucleotide sequence: TGTGCCAGCACAACACAGGGGCTTGGCTATGGCTACACCTTC.

The chain couples TRBV28 to TRBJ1-1; TRBD1 matches 7 bases. V dropped 11 bases and J dropped 0; count of bases not matched to a gene: 6. This CDR3 comprises 13 residues. Per the germline V gene, CDR1 is MDHEN and CDR2 is SYDVKM. The CDR3 loop reads CAGQTGMNTEAFF. The CDR3 nucleotides are TGTGCCGGACAGACAGGGATGAACACTGAAGCTTTCTTT.

CDR3 DNA: TGCGCCAGCAGCTTGGGGACTAGGGCTACAGCGGGGGTCCGTTTTGGGCAGTTCTTC. Translating it yields CASSLGTRATAGVRFGQFF. The chain couples TRBV5-1 to TRBJ2-1; TRBD2 matches at 8 bases. J gave up 12 bases and V 0 bases, and 23 bases lay outside the gene matches. The CDR3 contains 19 residues. Germline values: CDR1 SGHRS, CDR2 YFSETQ.

This clone was observed a few times. V and J are TRBV2 and TRBJ1-1; D is undetermined. CDR1 and CDR2 (germline): SNHLY, FYNNEI. Trimming left V 8 bases short and J 1 base short, with 14 bases between. The CDR3 covers 14 residues. In DNA form, the CDR3 reads TGTGCCAGCTCTGGCCGGGTCCAGAACACTGAAGCTTTCTTT. It is translated as CASSGRVQNTEAFF.

The chain links TRBV3-1 (or the pseudogene TRBV3-2) to TRBJ2-5; 7 bases agree with TRBD1. V lost 0 bases, J lost 4 bases, and 5 bases stayed unmatched. Germline-derived CDR1 and CDR2 are LGHDT and YNNKEL (reference sequence). The CDR3 contains 15 residues. The CDR3 coding sequence is TGTGCCAGCAGCCAAGAGCCCGACAGGGCAGAGACCCAGTACTTC. Protein product: CASSQEPDRAETQYF.